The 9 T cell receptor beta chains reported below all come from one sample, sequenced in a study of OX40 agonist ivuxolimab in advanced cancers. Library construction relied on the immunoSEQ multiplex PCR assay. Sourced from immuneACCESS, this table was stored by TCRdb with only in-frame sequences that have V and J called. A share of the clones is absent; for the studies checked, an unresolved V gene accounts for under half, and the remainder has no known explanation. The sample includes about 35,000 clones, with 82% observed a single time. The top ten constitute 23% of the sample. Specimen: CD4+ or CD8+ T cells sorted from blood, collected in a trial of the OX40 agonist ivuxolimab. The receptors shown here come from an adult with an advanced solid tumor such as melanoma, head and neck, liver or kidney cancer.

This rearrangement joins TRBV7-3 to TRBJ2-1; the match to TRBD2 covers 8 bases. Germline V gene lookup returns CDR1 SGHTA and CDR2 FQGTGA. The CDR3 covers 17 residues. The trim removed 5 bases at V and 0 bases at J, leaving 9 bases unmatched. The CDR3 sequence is CASSLLPGGGSYNEQFF. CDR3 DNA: TGTGCCAGCAGCCTCCTCCCCGGGGGGGGCTCCTACAATGAGCAGTTCTTC.

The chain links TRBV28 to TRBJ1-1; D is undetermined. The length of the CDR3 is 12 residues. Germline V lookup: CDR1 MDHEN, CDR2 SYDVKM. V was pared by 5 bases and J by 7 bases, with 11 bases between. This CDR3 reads CASSLVTNEAFF. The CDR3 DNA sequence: TGTGCCAGCAGTCTCGTGACGAATGAAGCTTTCTTT. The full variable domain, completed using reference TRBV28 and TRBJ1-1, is DVKVTQSSRYLVKRTGEKVFLECVQDMDHENMFWYRQDPGLGLRLIYFSYDVKMKEKGDIPEGYSVSREKKERFSLILESASTNQTSMYLCASSLVTNEAFFGQGTRLTVV.

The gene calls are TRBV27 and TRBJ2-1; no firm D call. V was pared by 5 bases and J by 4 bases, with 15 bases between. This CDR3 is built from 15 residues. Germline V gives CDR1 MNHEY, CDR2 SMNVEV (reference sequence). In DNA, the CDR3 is TGTGCCAGCAGTCGAGTGAATGGCCCTTACAATGAGCAGTTCTTC. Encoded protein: CASSRVNGPYNEQFF.

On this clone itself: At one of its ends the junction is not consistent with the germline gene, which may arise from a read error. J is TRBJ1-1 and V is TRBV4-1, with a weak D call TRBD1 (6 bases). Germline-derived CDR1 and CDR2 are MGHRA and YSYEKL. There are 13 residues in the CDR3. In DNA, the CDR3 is TGCGCCAGCACCCAAAGGGGGGTCACTGAAGCTTTCTTT. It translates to CASTQRGVTEAFF.

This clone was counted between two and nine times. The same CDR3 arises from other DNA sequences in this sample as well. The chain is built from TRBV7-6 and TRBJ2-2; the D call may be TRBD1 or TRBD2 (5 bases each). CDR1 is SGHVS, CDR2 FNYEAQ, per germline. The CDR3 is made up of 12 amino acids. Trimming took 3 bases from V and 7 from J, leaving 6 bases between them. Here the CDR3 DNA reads TGTGCCAGCAGCTTTGGGGGCGGGGAGCTGTTTTTT. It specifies CASSFGGGELFF.

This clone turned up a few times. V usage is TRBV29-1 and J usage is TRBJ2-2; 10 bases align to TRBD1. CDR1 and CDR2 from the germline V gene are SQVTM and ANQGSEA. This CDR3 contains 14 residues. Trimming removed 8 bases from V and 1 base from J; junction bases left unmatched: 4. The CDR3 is CSTWDRGNTGELFF. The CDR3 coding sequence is TGCAGCACATGGGACAGGGGGAACACCGGGGAGCTGTTTTTT.

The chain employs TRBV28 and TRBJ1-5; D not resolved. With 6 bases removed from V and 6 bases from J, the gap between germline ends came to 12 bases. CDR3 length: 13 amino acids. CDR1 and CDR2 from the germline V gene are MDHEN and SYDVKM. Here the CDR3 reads CASSDGSGQPQHF. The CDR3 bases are TGTGCCAGCAGCGACGGCTCCGGTCAGCCCCAGCATTTT.

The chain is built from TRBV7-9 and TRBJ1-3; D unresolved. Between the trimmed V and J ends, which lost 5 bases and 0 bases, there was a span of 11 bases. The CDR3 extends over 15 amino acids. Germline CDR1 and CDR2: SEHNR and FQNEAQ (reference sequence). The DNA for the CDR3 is TGTGCCAGCAGCCTAGGACGGGACTCTGGAAACACCATATATTTT. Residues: CASSLGRDSGNTIYF. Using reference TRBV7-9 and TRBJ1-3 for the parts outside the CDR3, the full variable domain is DTGVSQNPRHKITKRGQNVTFRCDPISEHNRLYWYRQTLGQGPEFLTYFQNEAQLEKSRLLSDRFSAERPKGSFSTLEIQRTEQGDSAMYLCASSLGRDSGNTIYFGEGSWLTVV.

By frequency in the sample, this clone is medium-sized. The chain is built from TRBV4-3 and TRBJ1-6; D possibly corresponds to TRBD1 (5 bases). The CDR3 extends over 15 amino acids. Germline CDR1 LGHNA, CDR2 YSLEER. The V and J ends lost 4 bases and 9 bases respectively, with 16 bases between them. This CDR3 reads CASSPSLDTVSPLHF. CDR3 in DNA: TGCGCCAGCAGCCCAAGTTTGGACACCGTTTCACCCCTCCACTTT.